This paragraph reports one T cell receptor beta chain. What it binds is unknown. The data were obtained in a study of T cell repertoires in cytomegalovirus infection. Study as a whole: CMV epitopes that were recently identified and HLA-C-restricted were used alongside well-studied HLA-B-restricted ones. Indicated by public TCR beta signatures were CMV infection and matching HLA type. Study-level results: Dominating the ex vivo response were TCR beta clonotypes that were CMV-specific and HLA-C-restricted. Summed frequency of public TCR beta families distinguished CMV carriers with the relevant HLA.

MiXCR was run by TCRdb on the reads, yielding one entry per CDR3 protein. The sample yields about 890,000 distinct CDR3 sequences, 30% to 40% seen once. Germline V gene data show CDR1 as SEHNR and CDR2 as FQNEAQ (reference sequence). CDR3 length equals 15 residues. V was cut by 5 bases and J by 2 bases, with 15 bases left in between. The chain combines TRBV7-9 with TRBJ2-5, with D perhaps matching TRBD1 or TRBD2 (5 bases each). This TCR was recovered from a human donor in good health (CMV status not recorded). Some clones in this sample may be carry-over from other donors' samples. Here the sequenced sample was cultured CD8+ T cells from PBMCs, taken from culture after CMV antigen stimulation. The CDR3 region has the DNA TGTGCCAGCAGCCTAAGTGGGGGTATGCAAGAGACCCAGTACTTC. Its protein product is CASSLSGGMQETQYF.